The entry that follows covers one T cell receptor beta chain sequence. The antigen is undetermined. Germline V gene sequence: CDR1 KGHDR, CDR2 SFDVKD. The CDR3 has 13 residues. After removal of 5 bases from V and 14 bases from J, the junction contained 12 bases not matched to a gene. The data were taken from a study of vaccination and CD4 T cells after COVID-19. Cultured CD4+ T-cell DNA underwent Oncomine TCR Beta short-read sequencing. TCRdb ran MiXCR on the PCR reads and lists one entry per CDR3 protein. In the table there are roughly 13,000 distinct CDR3 sequences, 25% to 30% of which are singletons. Stated treatment: approximately 9-day PBMC culture with coronavirus spike peptide pools or control peptides (ViraFEST assay).

The chain uses TRBV24-1 and TRBJ1-1, with TRBD1 matching 8 bases. This TCR derives from a human donor who received a COVID-19 vaccine. Here the sequenced sample was CD4+ T cells from blood, cultured in vitro, taken before SARS-CoV-2 vaccination. Here the CDR3 reads CATSGRDRRWMFF. The CDR3 DNA is TGTGCCACCAGTGGAAGGGACAGGAGGTGGATGTTCTTT.